This TCR beta chain was recorded in a study of cytomegalovirus exposure and HLA in healthy donors. Overall study: Drawn from HLA-typed donors, 65 million to 100 million unique TCRs were held in an early data release. Genotyping of 400 or so donors showed that around 85% belonged to the Caucasian-associated ancestry cluster.

Study-level results: Later work associated fewer than 20,000 TCR beta sequences with HLA alleles at 0.05 false discovery rate. An Asian-associated ancestry cluster reportedly showed fewer N-insertions than the roughly 700-donor mean in a later analysis.

PCR was performed using 60 Vbeta and 13 Jbeta primers. Assay used: immunoSEQ multiplex PCR; TCRdb lists only in-frame clones, some missing. Its table lists about 59,000 clones. The V and J ends lost 1 base and 7 bases respectively, with 15 bases between them. This CDR3 spans 15 amino acids. Per the germline V gene, CDR1 is SGHDN and CDR2 is FVKESK. Comments on this clone: Its cognate antigen is unknown.

The sequence was collected from a man between 25 and 39 years old in good health and CMV-seropositive. The rearrangement links TRBV14 to TRBJ2-3; tentatively, D is TRBD1 (5 bases). Sequences were obtained from PBMCs. Written as DNA, the CDR3 is TGTGCCAGCAGCCAAGTCTCCAGGGTAGGAAATACGCAGTATTTT. It encodes CASSQVSRVGNTQYF. Based on the CDR3 plus reference TRBV14 and TRBJ2-3, the full variable domain is EAGVTQFPSHSVIEKGQTVTLRCDPISGHDNLYWYRRVMGKEIKFLLHFVKESKQDESGMPNNRFLAERTGGTYSTLKVQPAELEDSGVYFCASSQVSRVGNTQYFGPGTRLTVL.